This TCR beta chain was retrieved from a study of memory CD4+ T cells and cytomegalovirus serostatus. The data were produced by immunoSEQ multiplex PCR, yet TCRdb's version contains in-frame clones alone and is incomplete. The sample has about 61,000 clones; 82% are singletons. This CDR3 contains 15 residues. From germline, CDR1 is SGDLS and CDR2 YYNGEE. V gave up 2 bases and J gave up 1 base, with 11 bases separating them. Single viable CD3+CD4+CD8-CD45RO+ cells were sorted as the memory CD4+ T cells. Positive selection with CD4 microbeads enriched total CD4+ T cells. Study-level results: CD4+ memory repertoires contained about two fifths of the roughly 150 reported CMV TCRbeta sequences. Suggested: most of the CMV-linked TCR signature lies in CD4+ memory cells.

Remarks on this clone: The antigen is not known.

The TCR sequence derives from an adult in good health and CMV-seronegative. This chain uses TRBV9 with TRBJ2-3; the D gene is possibly TRBD2 (6 bases). Sequenced material: memory CD4+ T cells from blood. The CDR3 region has the DNA TGTGCCAGCAGCGTGGGGGGAGGACGCACAGATACGCAGTATTTT. Translation: CASSVGGGRTDTQYF.